Presented here are 25 T cell receptor beta chains from one specimen sequenced in a study of blood T cell repertoires in COVID-19. Method: immunoSEQ multiplex PCR; TCRdb's copy keeps in-frame clones and lacks some. Among roughly 300,000 clones listed, more than 70% were seen once. Sequencing used peripheral blood. These receptors came from a woman aged 50 to 60 with acute or convalescent COVID-19.

The genes are TRBV7-6 and TRBJ1-1, with 7 bases matching TRBD1. Germline CDR1 reads SGHVS; CDR2 reads FNYEAQ. CDR3 length: 16 amino acids. V gave up 3 bases and J gave up 4 bases; unmatched junction bases: 11. The CDR3 loop reads CASSLQVLGGGTEAFF. The CDR3 DNA follows: TGTGCCAGCAGCTTGCAGGTCCTAGGGGGCGGCACTGAAGCTTTCTTT. The full variable domain, with the rest looked up from reference TRBV7-6 and TRBJ1-1, is GAGVSQSPRYKVTKRGQDVALRCDPISGHVSLYWYRQALGQGPEFLTYFNYEAQQDKSGLPNDRFSAERPEGSISTLTIQRTEQRDSAMYRCASSLQVLGGGTEAFFGQGTRLTVV.

V gene TRBV3-1 (or the pseudogene TRBV3-2) combines with J gene TRBJ2-3; D is perhaps TRBD2 (5 bases). The CDR3 is 18 residues long. Germline-derived CDR1 and CDR2 are LGHDT and YNNKEL (reference sequence). V was clipped by 1 base and J by 2 bases, with 19 bases between them. In nucleotides, the CDR3 is TGTGCCAGCAGCCAAGGGGGTATCAGAGCGGAGTCCACAGATACGCAGTATTTT. This encodes CASSQGGIRAESTDTQYF.

This chain uses TRBV27 with TRBJ2-2, with 12 bases that match TRBD2. V shed 5 bases and J 7 bases; nucleotides not matched to a gene: 8. Germline CDR1 is MNHEY and CDR2 is SMNVEV (reference sequence). CDR3 size: 16 residues. CDR3 DNA: TGTGCCAGCAGTCCGACTAGCGGGAGCGGGGGCGGGGAGCTGTTTTTT. Its translation is CASSPTSGSGGGELFF.

J is TRBJ2-1 and V is TRBV4-2, with D perhaps TRBD2 (5 bases). Germline CDR1 is LGHNA and CDR2 is YNFKEQ. CDR3 size: 16 residues. Trimming stripped 1 base from V and 1 base from J, with 11 bases between. CDR3 in amino acids: CASSQANGESYNEQFF. The CDR3, as DNA: TGTGCCAGCAGCCAAGCGAACGGGGAGTCCTACAATGAGCAGTTCTTC.

The chain joins TRBV6-5 to TRBJ2-3; maybe TRBD2 (7 bases). This CDR3 spans 15 amino acids. CDR1 and CDR2 (germline): MNHEY, SVGAGI. V lost 10 bases to trimming and J lost 6 bases, with 23 bases between them. Written as DNA, the CDR3 is TGTGCCACCGCCGAGAGGCGGGGGCCGTTTGATACGCAGTATTTT. Translating it yields CATAERRGPFDTQYF.

CDR3: CATSRVQGPGANVLTF. Written as DNA, the CDR3 is TGTGCCACCAGCAGAGTGCAGGGGCCAGGGGCCAACGTCCTGACTTTC. The V and J genes are TRBV15 and TRBJ2-6, with D perhaps TRBD1 (6 bases). The CDR3 spans 16 residues. Germline CDR1 reads LNHNV; CDR2 reads YYDKDF (reference sequence). V was cut by 1 base and J by 4 bases, with 11 bases left in between.

This chain joins TRBV11-3 and TRBJ2-1; TRBD2 matches 7 bases. V lost 6 bases and J lost 7; bases outside the gene matches: 6. CDR1 is SGHNT, CDR2 YENEEA, per germline. CDR3 length: 13 residues. The chain's CDR3 is CASSLGLPNEQFF. In DNA, the CDR3 is TGTGCCAGCAGTTTGGGACTACCGAATGAGCAGTTCTTC.

V gene TRBV7-8 combines with J gene TRBJ1-1, with 9 positions matching TRBD1. V was clipped by 3 bases and J by 5 bases; unmatched bases: 7. The germline V gene encodes CDR1 SGHVS and CDR2 FQNEAQ. The CDR3 consists of 15 residues. CDR3: CASSFSSTGGTEAFF. CDR3 in DNA: TGTGCCAGCAGCTTCTCCTCGACAGGGGGGACTGAAGCTTTCTTT. The variable domain in full, with the rest retrieved from reference TRBV7-8 and TRBJ1-1, is GAGVSQSPRYKVAKRGQDVALRCDPISGHVSLFWYQQALGQGPEFLTYFQNEAQLDKSGLPSDRFFAERPEGSVSTLKIQRTQQEDSAVYLCASSFSSTGGTEAFFGQGTRLTVV.

The CDR3 coding sequence is TGTGCCAGCAGTCGCACAGGGGGCTACGAGCAGTACTTC. Translation: CASSRTGGYEQYF. The genes are TRBV12-3 or TRBV12-4 and TRBJ2-7, with 8 bases fitting TRBD1. CDR3 size: 13 residues. Trimming cost V 5 bases and J 3 bases; bases outside gene matches: 3.

The chain is built from TRBV20-1 and TRBJ1-6; 7 bases map to TRBD1. Trimming removed 3 bases from V and 2 bases from J; junction bases left unmatched: 7. This CDR3 contains 16 residues. Germline V gene data show CDR1 as DFQATT and CDR2 as SNEGSKA (reference sequence). The DNA for the CDR3 is TGCAGTGCTAGTCGCTCTACAGGGGCCTATAATTCACCCCTCCACTTT. Its translation: CSASRSTGAYNSPLHF.

The V gene is TRBV4-1, the J gene TRBJ1-1; D may be TRBD1 (6 bases). Per germline, CDR1 MGHRA and CDR2 YSYEKL. Between the trimmed V and J ends, which lost 3 bases and 1 base, there was a span of 9 bases. The CDR3 sequence is 14 residues long. The CDR3 region is CASSHGQSNTEAFF. The CDR3 DNA reads TGCGCCAGCAGCCACGGACAGTCGAACACTGAAGCTTTCTTT.

This clone was picked up one time. CDR3 nucleotides: TGCAGCGTTGGGGCGAACACTGAAGCTTTCTTT. Its protein product is CSVGANTEAFF. This chain connects TRBV29-1 to TRBJ1-1; the D is unclear. The V end lost 4 bases, the J end lost 1 base, and 4 bases lay between the germline ends. The germline CDR1 and CDR2 sequences are SQVTM and ANQGSEA. This CDR3 has 11 residues.

This clone was observed a few times. This chain uses TRBV15 with TRBJ2-3; 14 bases line up with TRBD2. The CDR3 extends over 16 amino acids. The germline V gene has CDR1 LNHNV and CDR2 YYDKDF (reference sequence). V lost 5 bases to trimming and J lost 6 bases; unmatched junction nucleotides: 7. The CDR3 reads CATSLGTSGRGDTQYF. CDR3 sequence (DNA): TGTGCCACCAGCCTAGGGACTAGCGGGAGAGGGGATACGCAGTATTTT.

At least ten counts were recorded for this clone. The rearrangement joins TRBV5-4 to TRBJ2-3; 8 positions agree with TRBD2. Germline V gene lookup returns CDR1 SGHNT and CDR2 YYREEE (reference sequence). Trimming removed 4 bases from V and 2 bases from J; junction bases left unmatched: 6. The CDR3 is 15 residues long. The CDR3 loop reads CASSGRGASTDTQYF. Written as DNA, the CDR3 is TGTGCCAGCAGCGGGCGGGGGGCCTCCACAGATACGCAGTATTTT. The full variable domain, its missing parts supplied by reference TRBV5-4 and TRBJ2-3, is ETGVTQSPTHLIKTRGQQVTLRCSSQSGHNTVSWYQQALGQGPQFIFQYYREEENGRGNFPPRFSGLQFPNYSSELNVNALELDDSALYLCASSGRGASTDTQYFGPGTRLTVL.

The chain has TRBV19 and TRBJ2-7; the match to TRBD2 covers 7 bases. CDR3 length equals 14 residues. CDR1 LNHDA and CDR2 SQIVND come from the germline V gene (reference sequence). V gave up 6 bases and J gave up 4 bases; unmatched junction bases: 9. The CDR3 is CASSLGTTPYEQYV. The CDR3 bases are TGTGCCAGTAGCCTCGGGACTACTCCATACGAGCAGTACGTC.

A remark on this clone: The sample holds other DNA sequences that translate to the same CDR3. The gene calls are TRBV29-1 and TRBJ2-3; the D gene is possibly TRBD2 (5 bases). Trimming shortened V by 3 bases and J by 2 bases, and 9 bases separated the two germline ends. The CDR3 is made up of 13 amino acids. The V gene's germline CDR1 is SQVTM and CDR2 ANQGSEA. The chain's CDR3 is CSVERGSTDTQYF. In nucleotides, the CDR3 is TGCAGCGTTGAGCGAGGGTCCACAGATACGCAGTATTTT.

CDR3 protein: CASSLELAKNIQYF. CDR3 nucleotides: TGTGCCAGCAGCTTGGAACTAGCCAAAAACATTCAGTACTTC. J is TRBJ2-4 and V is TRBV5-6; D ambiguous. This CDR3 is 14 amino acids long. Trimming shortened V by 0 bases and J by 0 bases, and 4 bases separated the two germline ends. CDR1 is SGHDT, CDR2 YYEEEE, per germline.

Comments on this clone: Distinct nucleotide sequences in the sample also encode this CDR3. This rearrangement joins TRBV30 to TRBJ2-5; 7 nucleotides agree with TRBD1. The CDR3 has 13 residues. The germline V gene has CDR1 GTSNPN and CDR2 SVGIG (reference sequence). J lost 5 bases, V lost 0 bases, and 3 bases had no gene match. CDR3 in amino acids: CAWSVQGLETQYF. The CDR3, as DNA: TGTGCCTGGAGTGTACAGGGGTTGGAGACCCAGTACTTC.

This rearrangement joins TRBV7-2 to TRBJ2-1; 8 bases line up with TRBD2. The V segment lost 3 bases and the J segment 8 bases; nucleotides outside the gene matches: 6. This CDR3 region has 14 residues. Germline loops: CDR1 SGHTA, CDR2 FQGNSA. The chain's CDR3 is CASSFGGRFDEQFF. CDR3 DNA: TGTGCCAGCAGCTTTGGCGGGAGGTTTGATGAGCAGTTCTTC.

The rearrangement links TRBV7-9 to TRBJ1-2, with 8 bases matching TRBD1. Per germline, CDR1 SEHNR and CDR2 FQNEAQ (reference sequence). The V and J ends lost 6 bases and 8 bases, in that order; junction bases with no gene match: 11. The CDR3 loop spans 14 amino acids. For the CDR3, the DNA is TGTGCCAGCAGTTCTCCGACAGGGGTGGGAGGCTACACCTTC. It specifies CASSSPTGVGGYTF.

The chain employs TRBV4-1 and TRBJ1-1, with 7 bases lining up with TRBD1. Germline V gene lookup returns CDR1 MGHRA and CDR2 YSYEKL. With 5 bases clipped from V and 5 bases from J, the junction kept 5 bases outside the gene matches. The CDR3 has 13 amino acids. The CDR3 reads CASSSTGWTEAFF. The DNA for the CDR3 is TGCGCCAGCAGCTCGACAGGGTGGACTGAAGCTTTCTTT.

V gene TRBV6-2 or TRBV6-3 combines with J gene TRBJ1-4, with D maybe TRBD1 (5 bases). V dropped 0 bases and J dropped 4 bases, with 18 bases sitting between them. The CDR3 contains 18 residues. Looked up from germline, CDR1 is MNHEY and CDR2 is SVGEGT. CDR3 sequence: CASSYSIYGGPINEKLFF. The CDR3 nucleotides are TGTGCCAGCAGTTACTCGATCTACGGGGGACCGATTAATGAAAAACTGTTTTTT.

This rearrangement joins TRBV12-3 or TRBV12-4 to TRBJ1-1, with D unclear. This CDR3 contains 13 residues. Trimming took 3 bases from V and 3 from J, leaving 8 bases between them. CDR3 protein: CASSLSEDTEAFF. CDR3 nucleotide sequence: TGTGCCAGCAGTTTGTCCGAGGACACTGAAGCTTTCTTT.

This chain joins TRBV9 and TRBJ2-2, with D perhaps matching TRBD2 (6 bases). The V end was cut by 2 bases, the J end by 2 bases, with 7 bases between. Germline V gene sequence: CDR1 SGDLS, CDR2 YYNGEE. This CDR3 has 14 amino acids. CDR3 bases: TGTGCCAGCAGCGTGGGACTTAACACCGGGGAGCTGTTTTTT. Protein product: CASSVGLNTGELFF.

V is TRBV30 and J is TRBJ2-1; 14 bases line up with TRBD2. V lost 1 base and J lost 8; bases outside the gene matches: 1. The CDR3 has 14 residues. CDR1 GTSNPN and CDR2 SVGIG come from the germline V gene (reference sequence). CDR3 in amino acids: CAWSGGLAGDEQFF. Here the CDR3 DNA reads TGTGCCTGGAGTGGGGGACTAGCGGGGGATGAGCAGTTCTTC.